Below, 27 T cell receptor beta chains from the same sample are listed, as sequenced in a study of blood T cells in healthy people across ages. It was with a sample-barcoded 5' primer and a J-beta primer mix that a second PCR of roughly 7 to 12 cycles was run. TCRdb reprocessed the 5' RACE reads via MiXCR and lists one record per CDR3 protein. The profile covers about 1.8 million distinct CDR3 sequences, with about 50% appearing a single time and over 2% taken by the ten largest. Sequencing used blood. The source is a middle-aged woman in good health.

The chain couples TRBV7-6 to TRBJ2-5; possibly TRBD1 for D (5 bases). The length of the CDR3 is 15 residues. Germline V gene lookup returns CDR1 SGHVS and CDR2 FNYEAQ. V was shortened by 5 bases and J by 2 bases, with 15 bases between the two germline ends. This CDR3 reads CASSPTRGPQETQYF. In DNA form, the CDR3 reads TGTGCCAGCAGCCCAACAAGGGGCCCTCAAGAGACCCAGTACTTC.

In its sample, this clonotype was seen a few times. The V call is TRBV14, the J call TRBJ2-4; D is unclear. The V end was cut by 1 base, the J end by 15 bases, with 16 bases between. This CDR3 spans 13 amino acids. Germline V gene data show CDR1 as SGHDN and CDR2 as FVKESK. The CDR3 protein is CASSQAQVSRLYF. CDR3 nucleotide sequence: TGTGCCAGCAGCCAAGCTCAAGTCAGCCGATTGTACTTC. The variable domain in full, completed from reference TRBV14 and TRBJ2-4, reads EAGVTQFPSHSVIEKGQTVTLRCDPISGHDNLYWYRRVMGKEIKFLLHFVKESKQDESGMPNNRFLAERTGGTYSTLKVQPAELEDSGVYFCASSQAQVSRLYFGAGTRLSVL.

The chain has TRBV7-9 and TRBJ2-5, with TRBD2 identical over 15 bases. Trimming cost V 5 bases and J 3 bases; bases outside gene matches: 7. Germline lookup yields CDR1 SEHNR and CDR2 FQNEAQ (reference sequence). This CDR3 comprises 17 residues. CDR3 DNA sequence: TGTGCCAGCAGCCTGGGACTAGCGGGGGGTGAGGAAGAGACCCAGTACTTC. It codes for CASSLGLAGGEEETQYF.

Comment on this clonotype: The junction shows a germline mismatch at one end, possibly a read error. CDR3 residues: CANSLSWDNGDEQFF. In DNA, the CDR3 is TGTGCCAACAGTTTATCCTGGGACAACGGGGATGAGCAGTTCTTC. The chain links TRBV28 to TRBJ2-1; D may be TRBD1 (6 bases). The CDR3 totals 15 residues. Germline CDR1 MDHEN, CDR2 SYDVKM.

The CDR3 sequence: CSVDKGAGNSPLHF. The CDR3 coding sequence is TGCAGCGTTGACAAAGGGGCGGGAAATTCACCCCTCCACTTT. The rearrangement links TRBV29-1 to TRBJ1-6, with D perhaps matching TRBD1 (5 bases). This CDR3 contains 14 residues. The V gene lost 3 bases and the J gene lost 7 bases, with 13 bases spanning the gap. Germline V gene sequence: CDR1 SQVTM, CDR2 ANQGSEA.

The V gene is TRBV29-1, the J gene TRBJ2-5; no clear D. The J call may be in error: the DNA end matches TRBJ2-7 better. Germline V lookup: CDR1 SQVTM, CDR2 ANQGSEA. CDR3 length equals 10 residues. In DNA, the CDR3 is TGCAGCGTTGTCAGCTGCGAGCAGTACTTC. Translating gives CSVVSCEQYF.

On this clonotype itself: This sequence may be a read error, since a much larger clone differs from it by one base. The genes are TRBV24-1 and TRBJ2-1; TRBD2 matches at 12 bases. Germline V lookup: CDR1 KGHDR, CDR2 SFDVKD. Trimming at V came to 8 bases and at J to 6 bases, leaving 13 bases not matched to a gene. The CDR3 covers 17 residues. CDR3 loop: CATMDRTSGEALNEQFF. For the CDR3, the DNA is TGTGCCACCATGGATAGGACTAGCGGGGAGGCTCTCAATGAGCAGTTCTTC.

The rearrangement links TRBV5-1 to TRBJ2-7, with D hard to call. This CDR3 is built from 13 residues. CDR1 is SGHRS and CDR2 is YFSETQ in the germline V gene. Trimming took off 5 bases at V and 2 bases at J, with 11 bases between the two ends. The CDR3 bases are TGCGCCAGCAGTCAGAACTATGCCTACGAGCAGTACTTC. This sequence encodes CASSQNYAYEQYF.

This sequence joins TRBV5-1 and TRBJ2-1; D unresolved. CDR3 length equals 15 residues. The V gene's germline CDR1 is SGHRS and CDR2 YFSETQ. The ends were cut back, 6 bases at V and 0 bases at J, with 13 bases in the middle. The CDR3 DNA is TGCGCCAGCACGAGCGACCTCGGCTCCTACAATGAGCAGTTCTTC. Its translation is CASTSDLGSYNEQFF.

The chain couples TRBV11-2 to TRBJ2-1; 11 positions agree with TRBD2. V lost 2 bases, J lost 2 bases, and 2 bases stayed unmatched. Looked up from germline, CDR1 is SGHAT and CDR2 is FQNNGV. The CDR3 consists of 16 residues. The CDR3 loop reads CASSLLAGGAYNEQFF. The CDR3 nucleotides are TGTGCCAGCAGCTTACTAGCGGGGGGTGCCTACAATGAGCAGTTCTTC.

V gene TRBV3-1 combines with J gene TRBJ2-3; the D is unclear. The length of the CDR3 is 13 residues. Germline V CDR1 and CDR2: LGHDT, YNNKEL (reference sequence). V lost 4 bases to trimming and J lost 2 bases, with 7 bases between them. The CDR3 sequence is CASSRRLTDTQYF. The CDR3 DNA is TGTGCCAGCAGCCGGCGGCTCACAGATACGCAGTATTTT.

This clonotype has a count of ten or more. This chain connects TRBV6-6 to TRBJ2-5; the match to TRBD2 covers 11 bases. This CDR3 is built from 15 residues. Losses at the gene ends were 8 bases for V and 5 bases for J; bases not matched to a gene: 10. Germline V gene sequence: CDR1 MNHNY, CDR2 SVGAGI (reference sequence). For the CDR3, the DNA is TGTGCCAGCGGGTTAGCGGGGGGGCCGCAGGAGACCCAGTACTTC. Amino acids: CASGLAGGPQETQYF.

The J gene is TRBJ1-2, the V gene TRBV4-3; 7 bases fit TRBD1. V shed 1 base and J 8 bases; nucleotides not matched to a gene: 7. This CDR3 contains 14 residues. Germline V lookup: CDR1 LGHNA, CDR2 YSLEER. This CDR3 is CASSQGQGPWGYTF. In nucleotides, the CDR3 is TGCGCCAGCAGCCAAGGACAGGGCCCCTGGGGCTACACCTTC.

The chain joins TRBV12-3 or TRBV12-4 to TRBJ1-5; 9 bases line up with TRBD1. This CDR3 comprises 16 residues. The V segment lost 7 bases and the J segment 3 bases; nucleotides outside the gene matches: 10. CDR3 DNA: TGTGCCAGCAAAGGACCGGGACAGGGCTACAATCAGCCCCAGCATTTT. Translation gives CASKGPGQGYNQPQHF.

V is TRBV19 and J is TRBJ2-1; D not resolved. Per germline, CDR1 LNHDA and CDR2 SQIVND (reference sequence). V lost 4 bases, J lost 6 bases, and 13 bases lay in between. The CDR3 is 14 residues long. The CDR3 loop is CASSTFSSLNEQFF. The CDR3 DNA reads as TGTGCCAGTAGTACTTTCAGTAGTCTCAATGAGCAGTTCTTC.

This clonotype has more than one count but fewer than ten. The rearrangement links TRBV7-6 to TRBJ2-5, with a weak D call TRBD1 (6 bases). CDR1 is SGHVS and CDR2 is FNYEAQ in the germline V gene. The CDR3 length is 15 residues. Trimming cost V 5 bases and J 2 bases, with 15 bases left between them. CDR3 DNA: TGTGCCAGCAGCCCGGGAATGCAGGGGCAAGAGACCCAGTACTTC. It is translated as CASSPGMQGQETQYF.

The V gene is TRBV20-1, the J gene TRBJ2-4; D remains unclear. Germline loops: CDR1 DFQATT, CDR2 SNEGSKA (reference sequence). The CDR3 has 13 amino acids. The ends were cut back, 6 bases at V and 6 bases at J, with 15 bases in the middle. In nucleotides, the CDR3 is TGCAGTGCCCCGCCTCGAGGTGGAAACATTCAGTACTTC. This gives the protein CSAPPRGGNIQYF.

The chain employs TRBV6-5 and TRBJ2-7; perhaps TRBD2 as D (7 bases). The V end was cut by 6 bases, the J end by 4 bases, with 16 bases between. The germline V gene has CDR1 MNHEY and CDR2 SVGAGI. This CDR3 spans 14 amino acids. The CDR3 sequence: CASRPQGGGYEQYF. CDR3 DNA sequence: TGTGCCAGCAGGCCACAGGGAGGGGGTTACGAGCAGTACTTC.

CDR3 sequence: CASRPRVMGVPRYGYTF. In DNA form, the CDR3 reads TGTGCCAGCAGGCCAAGAGTCATGGGGGTCCCACGCTATGGCTACACCTTC. The gene calls are TRBV28 and TRBJ1-2; possibly TRBD1 for D (5 bases). Germline CDR1 reads MDHEN; CDR2 reads SYDVKM. The CDR3 runs to 17 residues. V dropped 6 bases and J dropped 4 bases, with 24 bases sitting between them.

The chain couples TRBV2 to TRBJ2-5; 13 bases are shared with TRBD2. This CDR3 has 15 residues. The J segment lost 5 bases and the V segment lost 6 bases, leaving 6 bases of the junction unmatched. Germline CDR1 reads SNHLY; CDR2 reads FYNNEI. The CDR3 bases are TGTGCCAGCAGCGGACTAGCGGGGGTTCTTGAGACCCAGTACTTC. Amino acid sequence: CASSGLAGVLETQYF.

The CDR3 DNA follows: TGTGCCAGCAGCTTGGTATGGGGGGGGGCTAGGTCTGGGGCCAACGTCCTGACTTTC. Encoded protein: CASSLVWGGARSGANVLTF. This chain connects TRBV7-2 to TRBJ2-6; the D gene is possibly TRBD2 (7 bases). This CDR3 comprises 19 residues. The germline gives CDR1 SGHTA, CDR2 FQGNSA. V was clipped by 3 bases and J by 1 base, with 19 bases between them. The variable domain in full, with the rest retrieved from reference TRBV7-2 and TRBJ2-6, is GAGVSQSPSNKVTEKGKDVELRCDPISGHTALYWYRQSLGQGLEFLIYFQGNSAPDKSGLPSDRFSAERTGGSVSTLTIQRTQQEDSAVYLCASSLVWGGARSGANVLTFGAGSRLTVL.

The CDR3 DNA reads TGTGCCAGCAGTTACTCGGACCGGGAGACCCAGTTCTTC. Amino acid sequence: CASSYSDRETQFF. This chain joins TRBV6-6 and TRBJ2-1; weak D call: TRBD2 (6 bases). The CDR3 has 13 amino acids. Germline CDR1 MNHNY, CDR2 SVGAGI (reference sequence). Between the trimmed V and J ends, which lost 0 bases and 13 bases, there was a span of 13 bases.

The chain employs TRBV9 and TRBJ1-2; D might be TRBD1 (5 bases). V lost 3 bases, J lost 6 bases, and 12 bases lay in between. The CDR3 spans 13 residues. Germline V lookup: CDR1 SGDLS, CDR2 YYNGEE. The CDR3 spells CASSAGYRDGYTF. CDR3 DNA sequence: TGTGCCAGCAGCGCAGGGTATCGCGATGGCTACACCTTC.

This chain links TRBV11-2 with TRBJ2-7, with no clear D. The CDR3 totals 13 residues. Germline V CDR1 and CDR2: SGHAT, FQNNGV. Trimming took 0 bases from V and 1 from J, leaving 4 bases between them. The CDR3 reads CASSLDQSYEQYF. CDR3 nucleotide sequence: TGTGCCAGCAGCTTAGATCAGTCCTACGAGCAGTACTTC. Variable domain in full (rest from reference TRBV11-2 and TRBJ2-7): EAGVAQSPRYKIIEKRQSVAFWCNPISGHATLYWYQQILGQGPKLLIQFQNNGVVDDSQLPKDRFSAERLKGVDSTLKIQPAKLEDSAVYLCASSLDQSYEQYFGPGTRLTVT.

The chain has TRBV6-5 and TRBJ2-3, with D possibly being TRBD2 (5 bases). Trimming removed 2 bases from V and 8 bases from J, with 11 bases in between. The CDR3 totals 13 residues. The germline V gene has CDR1 MNHEY and CDR2 SVGAGI. CDR3 sequence: CASSYVRAATQYF. Here the CDR3 DNA reads TGTGCCAGCAGTTACGTGAGGGCAGCTACGCAGTATTTT.

The rearrangement uses TRBV6-2 or TRBV6-3 and TRBJ2-7, with a weak D call TRBD2 (6 bases). The length of the CDR3 is 16 residues. Germline V gives CDR1 MNHEY, CDR2 SVGEGT. V gave up 2 bases and J gave up 0 bases, with 14 bases separating them. Here the CDR3 reads CASSYATGLPSYEQYF. The DNA for the CDR3 is TGTGCCAGCAGTTACGCCACGGGACTCCCCTCCTACGAGCAGTACTTC.

V usage is TRBV10-3 and J usage is TRBJ2-1; 7 bases fit TRBD1. The CDR3 length is 16 residues. CDR1 and CDR2 from the germline V gene are ENHRY and SYGVKD. Losses at the gene ends were 1 base for V and 13 bases for J; bases not matched to a gene: 16. The DNA for the CDR3 is TGTGCCATCAGTGAGTATGGACAGGCAGGTGGGGAGACCCAGTTCTTC. Its translation is CAISEYGQAGGETQFF.